Each of the 2 T cell receptor beta chains below was sequenced from the same sample in a study of spatial heterogeneity in lung cancer. In TCRdb, the 5' RACE reads were re-called with MiXCR into one record per CDR3 protein. This sample has over a thousand distinct CDR3 sequences, with 25% to 30% found just once. Indicated time point: sample taken at primary tumor resection. Whole RNA obtained from tumor, nontumor lung or frozen PBMC underwent sequencing without sorting. The starting material was PBMCs, obtained at surgery. These receptors were obtained from a female donor with early-stage non-small cell lung cancer.

A note on this clonotype: The library was built for alpha chains, so this beta chain is an off-target read and its size means little. The chain joins TRBV24-1 to TRBJ2-7, with TRBD1 matching 8 bases. Trimming removed 7 bases from V and 5 bases from J; junction bases left unmatched: 9. Germline-derived CDR1 and CDR2 are KGHDR and SFDVKD. The CDR3 length is 14 residues. Written as DNA, the CDR3 is TGTGCCACCAGGGGTCAGGGGGCGCTTGACGAGCAGTACTTC. It translates to CATRGQGALDEQYF.

Turning to this clonotype: Being off target in a library aimed at alpha chains, this beta chain has a size of little meaning. The chain uses TRBV11-2 and TRBJ2-6; D remains ambiguous. CDR3 length equals 19 residues. The germline V and J ends were trimmed by 0 bases and 0 bases, with 15 bases remaining between them. CDR1 and CDR2 (germline): SGHAT, FQNNGV. Here the CDR3 reads CASSLEGPALRSGANVLTF. CDR3 nucleotide sequence: TGTGCCAGCAGCTTAGAAGGTCCGGCCCTCCGCTCTGGGGCCAACGTCCTGACTTTC.